These 27 T cell receptor beta chains were sequenced from one sample in a study of cytomegalovirus exposure and HLA in healthy donors (TCRdb year 2017). Library preparation used the immunoSEQ multiplex PCR assay. The multiplex PCR relied on a mix of 60 forward primers for TCR Vbeta segments and 13 reverse primers for TCR Jbeta segments. In its TCRdb copy, this immuneACCESS table keeps in-frame sequences only and misses some clones. Where compared with another copy, unresolved V genes explain less than half of these, and the others have no known cause. For this sample there are more than 150,000 clones; approximately 81% appear just once. In total, the top ten clones hold 1.3% of the sample. Material for sequencing was PBMCs. Source of these receptors: a man aged 45-65 years in good health and CMV-seropositive.

The gene calls are TRBV27 and TRBJ2-7, with 8 positions matching TRBD1. Germline V CDR1 and CDR2: MNHEY, SMNVEV (reference sequence). This CDR3 has 14 residues. The V segment lost 5 bases and the J segment 4 bases; nucleotides outside the gene matches: 7. The CDR3 coding sequence is TGTGCCAGCAGTGCTACCAGGACAGGGTACGAGCAGTACTTC. Translation gives CASSATRTGYEQYF.

This clone was found a few times. The V call is TRBV14, the J call TRBJ2-3, with no clear D. Deletions cut 2 bases from V and 3 bases from J, with 6 bases between. Germline V CDR1 and CDR2: SGHDN, FVKESK. This CDR3 region has 13 residues. CDR3 sequence reads: CASSQLLTDTQYF. The CDR3, as DNA: TGTGCCAGCAGCCAACTCCTGACAGATACGCAGTATTTT.

The V call is TRBV5-1, the J call TRBJ2-1; D not resolved. The V end lost 0 bases, the J end lost 7 bases, and 11 bases lay between the germline ends. The germline CDR1 and CDR2 sequences are SGHRS and YFSETQ. The CDR3 sequence is 14 residues long. The CDR3 nucleotides are TGCGCCAGCAGCTTGGCCGGTCGGGTGAATGAGCAGTTCTTC. Its translation is CASSLAGRVNEQFF.

This chain joins TRBV14 and TRBJ1-1; TRBD1 might be the D (6 bases). Trimming pared 4 bases from V and 4 bases from J, leaving 10 bases between. Germline V gene data show CDR1 as SGHDN and CDR2 as FVKESK. CDR3 length: 13 amino acids. The chain's CDR3 is CASSPGQTTEAFF. The CDR3 nucleotides read TGTGCCAGCAGCCCCGGACAGACCACTGAAGCTTTCTTT.

The chain has TRBV18 and TRBJ1-2; 7 bases match TRBD1. Germline V lookup: CDR1 KGHSH, CDR2 LQKENI. The trim removed 6 bases at V and 3 bases at J, leaving 10 bases unmatched. The CDR3 totals 15 residues. The chain's CDR3 is CASSTRQGADYGYTF. CDR3 nucleotides: TGTGCCAGCTCCACAAGACAGGGAGCGGACTATGGCTACACCTTC.

This clone was recorded once. The genes are TRBV10-3 and TRBJ2-3; possibly TRBD1 for D (6 bases). With 6 bases removed from V and 3 bases from J, the gap between germline ends came to 19 bases. CDR3 length: 16 amino acids. Per germline, CDR1 ENHRY and CDR2 SYGVKD. The CDR3 nucleotides are TGTGCCATCAGGAAGGATCAGGGGTTCGGGACAGATACGCAGTATTTT. It specifies CAIRKDQGFGTDTQYF.

The chain combines TRBV27 with TRBJ2-7; 9 nucleotides match TRBD1. V was clipped by 6 bases and J by 3 bases; unmatched bases: 6. Germline CDR1 reads MNHEY; CDR2 reads SMNVEV (reference sequence). This CDR3 comprises 14 residues. Here the CDR3 reads CASSRDRANYEQYF. The CDR3 DNA follows: TGTGCCAGCAGCAGGGACAGGGCCAACTACGAGCAGTACTTC.

In this sample, this clone turned up once. This rearrangement joins TRBV6-6 to TRBJ2-7; D not resolved. V lost 5 bases, J lost 4 bases, and 12 bases lay in between. Germline CDR1 MNHNY, CDR2 SVGAGI (reference sequence). The CDR3 is made up of 13 amino acids. The CDR3 sequence: CASSLTPEYEQYF. The CDR3 DNA is TGTGCCAGCAGTCTGACACCCGAGTACGAGCAGTACTTC.

The V gene is TRBV9, the J gene TRBJ1-1; 9 nucleotides align to TRBD1. Losses at the gene ends were 6 bases for V and 5 bases for J; bases not matched to a gene: 5. The germline CDR1 and CDR2 sequences are SGDLS and YYNGEE. The CDR3 extends over 13 amino acids. The CDR3 DNA reads as TGTGCCAGCAACAGACAGGGGGAAACTGAAGCTTTCTTT. This sequence encodes CASNRQGETEAFF.

The CDR3 region is CASSLQYLARADTQYF. For the CDR3, the DNA is TGTGCCAGCAGCTTACAATATCTAGCGAGGGCAGATACGCAGTATTTT. V is TRBV7-2 and J is TRBJ2-3; D is possibly TRBD2 (6 bases). The CDR3 is made up of 16 amino acids. Trimming cost V 2 bases and J 4 bases, with 16 bases left between them. Germline V gene data show CDR1 as SGHTA and CDR2 as FQGNSA.

The chain employs TRBV2 and TRBJ2-6; TRBD1 aligns across 8 bases. The CDR3 is 16 residues long. Germline loops: CDR1 SNHLY, CDR2 FYNNEI. V lost 8 bases to trimming and J lost 0 bases; unmatched junction nucleotides: 6. CDR3 in amino acids: CASRDRRNSGANVLTF. The CDR3 nucleotides are TGTGCCAGCCGGGACAGGCGCAACTCTGGGGCCAACGTCCTGACTTTC.

The CDR3 region is CASSAVAGGADTQYF. The DNA of the CDR3 is TGTGCCAGCAGTGCGGTAGCGGGGGGTGCAGATACGCAGTATTTT. The V and J genes are TRBV6-4 and TRBJ2-3; TRBD2 aligns across 10 bases. Looked up from germline, CDR1 is MRHNA and CDR2 is SNTAGT. The CDR3 runs to 15 residues. Trimming cost V 4 bases and J 4 bases; bases outside gene matches: 5.

This chain links TRBV18 with TRBJ1-3; D unresolved. Trimming cost V 3 bases and J 8 bases, with 11 bases left between them. This CDR3 region has 13 residues. Germline V gene lookup returns CDR1 KGHSH and CDR2 LQKENI. CDR3: CASSPGQQDTIYF. CDR3 in DNA: TGTGCCAGCTCACCTGGCCAGCAGGACACCATATATTTT.

This clone was seen a handful of times. This rearrangement joins TRBV30 to TRBJ1-1; a possible D gene is TRBD1 (5 bases). The CDR3 loop spans 12 amino acids. CDR1 is GTSNPN, CDR2 SVGIG, per germline (reference sequence). With 6 bases removed from V and 0 bases from J, the gap between germline ends came to 8 bases. DNA of the CDR3: TGTGCCTGTGACAGATTGAACACTGAAGCTTTCTTT. Translation: CACDRLNTEAFF.

The gene calls are TRBV5-1 and TRBJ1-2; TRBD1 agrees at 8 bases. The junction had 10 bases not matched to a gene; V was cut back by 9 bases and J by 6 bases. The CDR3 has 13 amino acids. CDR1 and CDR2 from the germline V gene are SGHRS and YFSETQ. The CDR3 sequence is CATSQGAEDGYTF. Here the CDR3 DNA reads TGCGCCACCAGTCAGGGGGCAGAAGATGGCTACACCTTC. Using reference TRBV5-1 and TRBJ1-2 for the parts outside the CDR3, the full variable domain is KAGVTQTPRYLIKTRGQQVTLSCSPISGHRSVSWYQQTPGQGLQFLFEYFSETQRNKGNFPGRFSGRQFSNSRSEMNVSTLELGDSALYLCATSQGAEDGYTFGSGTRLTVV.

This clone showed up just once. The CDR3 DNA reads as TGTGCCAGCAGCCAGGGACAGGGGTACTATGGCTACACCTTC. This encodes CASSQGQGYYGYTF. J is TRBJ1-2 and V is TRBV28, with 10 bases aligning to TRBD1. Germline V gene sequence: CDR1 MDHEN, CDR2 SYDVKM. Trimming took 6 bases from V and 3 from J; bases not matched to a gene: 4. The CDR3 sequence is 14 residues long.

The chain has TRBV2 and TRBJ1-3; D is possibly TRBD1 (6 bases). Trimming took 8 bases from V and 2 from J, leaving 7 bases between them. The CDR3 contains 12 residues. From germline, CDR1 is SNHLY and CDR2 FYNNEI. The CDR3 nucleotides are TGTGCCAGCGGACAGCCTGGAAACACCATATATTTT. Translated: CASGQPGNTIYF.

The chain has TRBV5-6 and TRBJ2-1; no clear D. Trimming left V 0 bases short and J 3 bases short, with 7 bases between. Germline V lookup: CDR1 SGHDT, CDR2 YYEEEE. The CDR3 sequence is 14 residues long. CDR3 residues: CASSLGLHYNEQFF. DNA for the CDR3: TGTGCCAGCAGCTTGGGGCTCCACTACAATGAGCAGTTCTTC. Filled out from reference TRBV5-6 and TRBJ2-1, the complete variable domain reads DAGVTQSPTHLIKTRGQQVTLRCSPKSGHDTVSWYQQALGQGPQFIFQYYEEEERQRGNFPDRFSGHQFPNYSSELNVNALLLGDSALYLCASSLGLHYNEQFFGPGTRLTVL.

V and J are TRBV5-6 and TRBJ2-5; TRBD1 matches at 10 bases. Germline-derived CDR1 and CDR2 are SGHDT and YYEEEE. Losses at the gene ends were 4 bases for V and 2 bases for J; bases not matched to a gene: 5. There are 15 residues in the CDR3. The CDR3 nucleotides read TGTGCCAGCAGCAAGGGACAGGGGTGGCAAGAGACCCAGTACTTC. It is translated as CASSKGQGWQETQYF.

The rearrangement uses TRBV5-4 and TRBJ2-1; D is perhaps TRBD2 (6 bases). Germline V gene data show CDR1 as SGHNT and CDR2 as YYREEE (reference sequence). The CDR3 contains 13 residues. V lost 5 bases, J lost 10 bases, and 16 bases lay in between. CDR3 residues: CASRIPTSAEQFF. In nucleotides, the CDR3 is TGTGCCAGCAGGATTCCGACTAGTGCGGAGCAGTTCTTC.

This clone was detected once. The chain couples TRBV27 to TRBJ2-3; TRBD2 agrees at 10 bases. Germline values: CDR1 MNHEY, CDR2 SMNVEV (reference sequence). The V gene end was trimmed by 4 bases and the J gene end by 0 bases; junction bases not matched to a gene: 1. This CDR3 has 15 amino acids. CDR3 coding DNA: TGTGCCAGCAGTTGGACTAGCGGAAGCACAGATACGCAGTATTTT. Translated: CASSWTSGSTDTQYF.

The chain carries TRBV7-3 and TRBJ2-1; possible D gene TRBD2, 6 bases. Trimming removed 5 bases at V and 4 bases at J, with 15 bases between. The CDR3 length is 15 residues. Germline CDR1 and CDR2: SGHTA and FQGTGA. The CDR3 is CASSRGELLYNEQFF. In DNA, the CDR3 is TGTGCCAGCAGCCGCGGGGAACTTTTATACAATGAGCAGTTCTTC.

This clone appeared once. The chain employs TRBV4-1 and TRBJ2-5; 10 nucleotides match TRBD1. Germline V gene lookup returns CDR1 MGHRA and CDR2 YSYEKL. The ends lost 8 bases at V and 4 bases at J; junction bases unmatched: 7. The CDR3 loop spans 14 amino acids. CDR3 residues: CASSRTGGRETQYF. The CDR3 DNA sequence: TGCGCCAGCTCCCGGACAGGGGGGCGAGAGACCCAGTACTTC.

This chain connects TRBV7-9 to TRBJ2-2; TRBD2 is a possible D gene (6 bases). Trimming pared 4 bases from V and 5 bases from J, leaving 17 bases between. CDR3 size: 16 residues. The germline V gene encodes CDR1 SEHNR and CDR2 FQNEAQ (reference sequence). As DNA, the CDR3 is TGTGCCAGCAGCTGGGACTCCGCGAGGAAGACCGGGGAGCTGTTTTTT. The encoded protein is CASSWDSARKTGELFF. The full variable domain, rest sourced from reference TRBV7-9 and TRBJ2-2, is DTGVSQNPRHKITKRGQNVTFRCDPISEHNRLYWYRQTLGQGPEFLTYFQNEAQLEKSRLLSDRFSAERPKGSFSTLEIQRTEQGDSAMYLCASSWDSARKTGELFFGEGSRLTVL.

The V and J genes are TRBV19 and TRBJ1-1; no clear D. Germline assignment: CDR1 LNHDA and CDR2 SQIVND (reference sequence). The CDR3 consists of 13 residues. V shed 3 bases and J shed 1 base, with 6 bases lying between them. CDR3 DNA: TGTGCCAGTAGTATCTATAGGAACACTGAAGCTTTCTTT. It codes for CASSIYRNTEAFF.

V is TRBV28 and J is TRBJ1-6; 7 bases are shared with TRBD1. CDR1 and CDR2 (germline): MDHEN, SYDVKM. J gave up 10 bases and V 5 bases, and 8 bases lay outside the gene matches. CDR3 length: 14 amino acids. For the CDR3, the DNA is TGTGCCAGCAGTCCCGACAGGGATGGCTCACCCCTCCACTTT. Translation gives CASSPDRDGSPLHF.

This clone was observed a single time. The rearrangement uses TRBV29-1 and TRBJ2-1; D may be TRBD1 (8 bases). The CDR3 is 17 amino acids. V was trimmed by 7 bases and J by 4 bases, leaving 26 bases between them. Germline-derived CDR1 and CDR2 are SQVTM and ANQGSEA. The chain's CDR3 is CSAPGGARDRSYNEQFF. The CDR3 DNA reads as TGCAGCGCTCCGGGGGGTGCCCGGGACAGGAGTTACAATGAGCAGTTCTTC.